The entry below describes one T cell receptor beta chain. Its target is not known. This record belongs to a study of cytomegalovirus exposure and HLA in healthy donors. The study, taken as a whole, reports: There were over 150 TCR beta chains listed as cytomegalovirus-associated. Confirmation in vitro established that a few CMV-associated chains were specific for CMV antigens.

The study did not record CMV serostatus for this donor. PCR primers comprised 60 Vbeta and 13 Jbeta primers. The table came from immunoSEQ multiplex PCR; TCRdb's copy has only in-frame clones and leaves some out. The data contain under 150,000 clones, 55% to 75% of them singletons. Input material: PBMCs. The clonotype was recovered from a human donor in good health.

CDR3 DNA: TGTGCCAGCAGCGTAGATCTTTTGGCAGGTACGAACACTGAAGCTTTCTTT. Residues: CASSVDLLAGTNTEAFF. This chain uses TRBV9 with TRBJ1-1; D not certain. This CDR3 contains 17 residues. With 0 bases removed from V and 1 base from J, the gap between germline ends came to 16 bases. Looked up from germline, CDR1 is SGDLS and CDR2 is YYNGEE.